The clone carrying this T cell receptor beta chain was counted ten times or more. Its antigen is unidentified. The yield of each sequencing run was over 200 million TCR-beta sequences from 15-18 subjects. TCRdb independently ran MiXCR on the 5' RACE reads; one entry per CDR3 protein. The sample holds more than 30,000 distinct CDR3 sequences, around 4% seen once. The CDR3 has 15 residues. Trimming took 3 bases from V and 1 from J, leaving 12 bases between them. In germline, CDR1 is MGHRA, CDR2 YSYEKL. The sample belongs to a study of neurological immune-mediated disorders. Study results and limitations: The study found the most TCR clonal expansion in HTLV-1-associated myelopathy and the least in multiple sclerosis, below healthy controls.

The controls, all healthy individuals, were blood bank volunteers in Maryland, USA. The sorted libraries took 1 million CD4+ or CD8+ T cells. The sequenced sample consisted of CD4+ T cells from blood. This TCR was sampled from a woman aged 40 to 50 in good health. The chain joins TRBV4-1 to TRBJ1-1; the D is unclear. The CDR3: CASSQVVPGNTEAFF. CDR3 DNA sequence: TGCGCCAGCAGCCAGGTAGTCCCAGGGAACACTGAAGCTTTCTTT.